The T cell receptor beta chain under discussion was sequenced for a study of shared clonotypes between healthy human individuals. Naive CD8 cells lacked CD45RO, underwent positive selection for CCR7 and left out terminally differentiated effector memory CD45RA+ cells. CDR1 is SEHNR and CDR2 is FQNEAQ in the germline V gene (reference sequence). The CDR3 is 15 residues long. J was trimmed by 9 bases and V by 5 bases; bases with no gene match: 13. Clones were sequenced by immunoSEQ multiplex PCR, and TCRdb holds only the in-frame ones, with some missing. The repertoire has about 2.1 million clones, roughly 95% of them found once; the top ten carry around 1.7%.

The V call is TRBV7-9, the J call TRBJ2-1; 7 bases map to TRBD2. The source is a man aged 18 to 35 in good health. Some clones in this sample may be carry-over from other donors' samples. The sample taken for sequencing was naive CD8+ T cells from PBMCs. For the CDR3, the DNA is TGTGCCAGCAGCGCGATCCCGGGAGGAGCCTCTGAGCAGTTCTTC. The encoded protein is CASSAIPGGASEQFF.